This note documents a single T cell receptor beta chain sequence. Antigen: not known. Primers included in the PCR were 60 Vbeta and 13 Jbeta primers. Here immunoSEQ multiplex PCR was the method, and the copy in TCRdb shows in-frame clones only, minus some. The data contain 150,000 to 200,000 clones, under 80% of them singletons. CDR3 length equals 13 residues. Trimming cost V 2 bases and J 3 bases, with 8 bases left between them. Germline values: CDR1 MNHNY, CDR2 SVGAGI (reference sequence). This sample was taken from a study of cytomegalovirus exposure and HLA in healthy donors. Whole-study results and caveats: Later analysis identified several of the most significant clusters that appeared linked to common viral pathogens. It was taken for granted in presence/absence analyses that sequencing depth across donors was roughly uniform.

V usage is TRBV6-6 and J usage is TRBJ2-7, with D unclear. The TCR originated in a woman in her twenties or thirties in good health and CMV-seropositive. Input material: PBMCs. The CDR3: CASSYEQYYEQYF. Here the CDR3 DNA reads TGTGCCAGCAGTTACGAACAGTACTACGAGCAGTACTTC.